This TCR beta chain was sequenced during a study of T cell changes during pregnancy in multiple sclerosis. The V end lost 5 bases, the J end lost 5 bases, and 16 bases lay between the germline ends. Germline V gives CDR1 SGHAT, CDR2 FQNNGV. CDR3 length: 14 amino acids. The table lists this clone with a count of one. The data were produced by immunoSEQ multiplex PCR, yet TCRdb's version contains in-frame clones alone and is incomplete. The data contain 26,000 or so clones, 85% to 95% of them seen just once; the ten biggest clones take up more than 5.5%. This clonotype originated in a female donor with multiple sclerosis, enrolled in a pregnancy study. The material sequenced was CD8+ T cells from peripheral blood mononuclear cells, taken before pregnancy. The chain carries TRBV11-2 and TRBJ2-7; maybe TRBD1 (5 bases). The CDR3 is CASSQRGFRNEQYF. The CDR3 region has the DNA TGTGCCAGCAGCCAAAGGGGCTTTAGGAACGAGCAGTACTTC.